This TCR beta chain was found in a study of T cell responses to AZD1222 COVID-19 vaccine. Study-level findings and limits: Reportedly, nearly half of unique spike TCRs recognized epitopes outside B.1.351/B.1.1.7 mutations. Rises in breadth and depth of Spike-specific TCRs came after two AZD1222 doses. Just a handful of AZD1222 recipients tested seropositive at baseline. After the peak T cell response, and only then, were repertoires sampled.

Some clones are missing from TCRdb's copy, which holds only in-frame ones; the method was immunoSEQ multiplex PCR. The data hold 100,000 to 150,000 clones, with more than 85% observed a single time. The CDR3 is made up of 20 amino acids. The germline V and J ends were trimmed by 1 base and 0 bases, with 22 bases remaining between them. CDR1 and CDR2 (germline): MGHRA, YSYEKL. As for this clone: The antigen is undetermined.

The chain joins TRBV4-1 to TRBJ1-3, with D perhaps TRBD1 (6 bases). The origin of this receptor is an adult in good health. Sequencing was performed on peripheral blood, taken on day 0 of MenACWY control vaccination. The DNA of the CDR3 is TGCGCCAGCAGCCAAGCCGGGAGACAGGAACTAACCAGCTCTGGAAACACCATATATTTT. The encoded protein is CASSQAGRQELTSSGNTIYF.